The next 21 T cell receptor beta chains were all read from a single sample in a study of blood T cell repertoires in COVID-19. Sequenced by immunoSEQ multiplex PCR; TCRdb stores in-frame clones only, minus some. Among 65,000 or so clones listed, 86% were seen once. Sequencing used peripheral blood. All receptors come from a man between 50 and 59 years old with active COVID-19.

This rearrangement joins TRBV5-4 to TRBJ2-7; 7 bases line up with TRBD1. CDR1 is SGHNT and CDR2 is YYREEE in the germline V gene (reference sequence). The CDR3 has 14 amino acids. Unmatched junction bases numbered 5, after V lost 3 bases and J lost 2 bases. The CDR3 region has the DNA TGTGCCAGCAGCTCCCGGGGACAGCCCTACGAGCAGTACTTC. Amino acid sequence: CASSSRGQPYEQYF. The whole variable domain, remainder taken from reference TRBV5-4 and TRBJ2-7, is ETGVTQSPTHLIKTRGQQVTLRCSSQSGHNTVSWYQQALGQGPQFIFQYYREEENGRGNFPPRFSGLQFPNYSSELNVNALELDDSALYLCASSSRGQPYEQYFGPGTRLTVT.

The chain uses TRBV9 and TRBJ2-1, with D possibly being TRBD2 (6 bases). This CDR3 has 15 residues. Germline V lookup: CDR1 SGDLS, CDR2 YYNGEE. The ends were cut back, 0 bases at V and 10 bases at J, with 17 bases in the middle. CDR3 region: CASSVEWRGGAEQFF. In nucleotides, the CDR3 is TGTGCCAGCAGCGTAGAGTGGCGGGGCGGGGCCGAGCAGTTCTTC.

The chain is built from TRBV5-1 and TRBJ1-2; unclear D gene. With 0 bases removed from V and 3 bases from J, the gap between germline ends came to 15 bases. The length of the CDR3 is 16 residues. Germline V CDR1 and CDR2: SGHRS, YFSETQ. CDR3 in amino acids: CASSLVAGIGDYGYTF. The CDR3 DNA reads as TGCGCCAGCAGCTTGGTTGCGGGGATAGGAGACTATGGCTACACCTTC.

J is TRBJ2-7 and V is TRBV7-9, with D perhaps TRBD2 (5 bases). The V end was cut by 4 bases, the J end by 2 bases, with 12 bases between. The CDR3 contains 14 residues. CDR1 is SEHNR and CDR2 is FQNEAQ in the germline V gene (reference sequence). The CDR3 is CASSSPTTTYEQYF. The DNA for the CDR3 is TGTGCCAGCAGCTCACCGACTACTACCTACGAGCAGTACTTC.

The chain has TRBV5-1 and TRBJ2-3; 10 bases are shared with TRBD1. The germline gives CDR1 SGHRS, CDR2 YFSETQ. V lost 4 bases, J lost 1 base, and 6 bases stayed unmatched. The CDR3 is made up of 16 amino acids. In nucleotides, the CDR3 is TGCGCCAGCAGCGTTCCCGGGACAGGGGGCACAGATACGCAGTATTTT. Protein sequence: CASSVPGTGGTDTQYF.

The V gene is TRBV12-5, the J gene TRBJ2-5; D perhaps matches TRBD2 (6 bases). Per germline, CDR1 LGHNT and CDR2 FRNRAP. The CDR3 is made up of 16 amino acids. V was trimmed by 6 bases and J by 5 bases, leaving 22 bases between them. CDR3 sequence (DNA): TGTGCTAGTGGCCCGGGGGTTTTGGCGGGCTGGGAGACCCAGTACTTC. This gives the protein CASGPGVLAGWETQYF.

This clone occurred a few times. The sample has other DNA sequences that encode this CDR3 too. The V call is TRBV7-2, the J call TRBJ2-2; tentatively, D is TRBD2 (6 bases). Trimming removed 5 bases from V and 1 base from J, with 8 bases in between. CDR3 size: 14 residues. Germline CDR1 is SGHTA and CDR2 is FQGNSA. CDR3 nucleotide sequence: TGTGCCAGCAGCCCGGGACTGAACACCGGGGAGCTGTTTTTT. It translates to CASSPGLNTGELFF. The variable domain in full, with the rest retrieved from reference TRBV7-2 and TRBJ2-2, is GAGVSQSPSNKVTEKGKDVELRCDPISGHTALYWYRQSLGQGLEFLIYFQGNSAPDKSGLPSDRFSAERTGGSVSTLTIQRTQQEDSAVYLCASSPGLNTGELFFGEGSRLTVL.

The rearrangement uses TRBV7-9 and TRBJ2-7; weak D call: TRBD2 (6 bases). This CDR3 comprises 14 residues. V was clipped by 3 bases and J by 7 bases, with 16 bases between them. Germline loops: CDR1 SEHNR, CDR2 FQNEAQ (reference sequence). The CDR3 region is CASSFGTPGGEQYF. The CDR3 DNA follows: TGTGCCAGCAGCTTCGGGACCCCCGGGGGAGAGCAGTACTTC.

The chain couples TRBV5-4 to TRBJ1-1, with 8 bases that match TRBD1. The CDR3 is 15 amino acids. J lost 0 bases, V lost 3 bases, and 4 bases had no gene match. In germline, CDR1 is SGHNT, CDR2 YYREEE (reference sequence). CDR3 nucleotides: TGTGCCAGCAGCTCCGGGACAGGACTGAACACTGAAGCTTTCTTT. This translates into CASSSGTGLNTEAFF. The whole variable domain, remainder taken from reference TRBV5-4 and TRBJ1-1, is ETGVTQSPTHLIKTRGQQVTLRCSSQSGHNTVSWYQQALGQGPQFIFQYYREEENGRGNFPPRFSGLQFPNYSSELNVNALELDDSALYLCASSSGTGLNTEAFFGQGTRLTVV.

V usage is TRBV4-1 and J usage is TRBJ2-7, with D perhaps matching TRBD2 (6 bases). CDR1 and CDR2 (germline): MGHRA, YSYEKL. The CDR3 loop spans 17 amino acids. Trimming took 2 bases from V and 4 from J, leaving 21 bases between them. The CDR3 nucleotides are TGCGCCAGCAGCCAACCCGCAAAGGAGGGTTGGATGTACGAGCAGTACTTC. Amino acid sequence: CASSQPAKEGWMYEQYF.

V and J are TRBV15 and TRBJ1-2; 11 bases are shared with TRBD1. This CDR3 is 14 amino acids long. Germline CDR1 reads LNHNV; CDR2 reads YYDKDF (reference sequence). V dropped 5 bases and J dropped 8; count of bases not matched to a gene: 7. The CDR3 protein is CATSPGQGVRGYTF. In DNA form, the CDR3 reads TGTGCCACCAGCCCGGGACAGGGGGTGAGGGGCTACACCTTC.

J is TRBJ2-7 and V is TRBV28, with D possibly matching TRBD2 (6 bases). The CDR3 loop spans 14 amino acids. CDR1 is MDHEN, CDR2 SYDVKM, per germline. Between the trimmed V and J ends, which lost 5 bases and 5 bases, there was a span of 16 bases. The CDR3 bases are TGTGCCAGCAGTCACCGGACTACCCCGGACGAGCAGTACTTC. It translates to CASSHRTTPDEQYF.

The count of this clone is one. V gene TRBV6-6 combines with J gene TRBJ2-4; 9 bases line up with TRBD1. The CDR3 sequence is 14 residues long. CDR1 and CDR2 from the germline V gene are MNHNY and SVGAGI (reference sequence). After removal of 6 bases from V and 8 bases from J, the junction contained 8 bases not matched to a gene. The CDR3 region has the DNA TGTGCCAGCAGCCTGACAGGGGGTGGAGACATTCAGTACTTC. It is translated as CASSLTGGGDIQYF.

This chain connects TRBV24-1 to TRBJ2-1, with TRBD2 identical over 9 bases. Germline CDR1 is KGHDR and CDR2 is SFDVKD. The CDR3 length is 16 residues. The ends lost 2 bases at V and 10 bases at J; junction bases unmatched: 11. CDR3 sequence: CATSDWNSGSKGEQFF. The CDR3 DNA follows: TGTGCCACCAGTGATTGGAATAGCGGGAGTAAGGGGGAGCAGTTCTTC.

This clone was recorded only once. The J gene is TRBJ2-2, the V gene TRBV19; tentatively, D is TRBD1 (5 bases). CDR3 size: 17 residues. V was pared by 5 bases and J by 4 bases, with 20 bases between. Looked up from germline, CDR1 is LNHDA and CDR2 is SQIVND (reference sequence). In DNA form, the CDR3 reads TGTGCCAGTAGTCCTATCTGGCGTAGCCAGGGCACCGGGGAGCTGTTTTTT. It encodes CASSPIWRSQGTGELFF. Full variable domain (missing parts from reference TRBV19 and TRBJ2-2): DGGITQSPKYLFRKEGQNVTLSCEQNLNHDAMYWYRQDPGQGLRLIYYSQIVNDFQKGDIAEGYSVSREKKESFPLTVTSAQKNPTAFYLCASSPIWRSQGTGELFFGEGSRLTVL.

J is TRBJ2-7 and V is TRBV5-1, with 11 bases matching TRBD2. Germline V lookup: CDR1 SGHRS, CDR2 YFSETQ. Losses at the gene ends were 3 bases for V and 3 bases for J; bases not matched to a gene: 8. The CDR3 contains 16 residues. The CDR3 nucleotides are TGCGCCAGCAGCTCCTCCGGCCTAGCGGGGGGCTACGAGCAGTACTTC. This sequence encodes CASSSSGLAGGYEQYF.

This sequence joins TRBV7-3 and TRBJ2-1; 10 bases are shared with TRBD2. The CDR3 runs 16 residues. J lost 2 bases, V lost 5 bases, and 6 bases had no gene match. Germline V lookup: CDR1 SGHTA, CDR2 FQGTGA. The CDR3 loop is CASSAASGSAYNEQFF. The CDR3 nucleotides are TGTGCCAGCAGCGCCGCTAGCGGGAGTGCCTACAATGAGCAGTTCTTC.

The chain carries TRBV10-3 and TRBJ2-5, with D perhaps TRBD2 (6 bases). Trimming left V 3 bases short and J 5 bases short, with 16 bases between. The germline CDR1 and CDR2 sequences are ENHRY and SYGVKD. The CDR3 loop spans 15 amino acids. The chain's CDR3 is CAISDSGDLGETQYF. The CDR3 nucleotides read TGTGCCATCAGTGATAGCGGAGATCTCGGTGAGACCCAGTACTTC.

The CDR3 sequence: CASRQGNGYEQYF. For the CDR3, the DNA is TGCGCCAGCCGCCAGGGGAACGGCTACGAGCAGTACTTC. V usage is TRBV5-1 and J usage is TRBJ2-7; D possibly corresponds to TRBD1 (6 bases). From germline, CDR1 is SGHRS and CDR2 YFSETQ. The CDR3 has 13 amino acids. V was pared by 7 bases and J by 3 bases, with 14 bases between.

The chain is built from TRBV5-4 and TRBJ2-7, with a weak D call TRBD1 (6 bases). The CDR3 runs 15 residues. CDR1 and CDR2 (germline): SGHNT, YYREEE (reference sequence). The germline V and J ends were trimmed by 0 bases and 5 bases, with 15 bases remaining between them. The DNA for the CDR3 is TGTGCCAGCAGCTTGGTGGGGGCCAGGATGGACGAGCAGTACTTC. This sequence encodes CASSLVGARMDEQYF.

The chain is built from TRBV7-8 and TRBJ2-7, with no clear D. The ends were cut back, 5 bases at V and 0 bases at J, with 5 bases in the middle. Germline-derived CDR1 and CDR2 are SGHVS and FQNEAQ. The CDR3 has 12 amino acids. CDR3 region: CASSPRSYEQYF. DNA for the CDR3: TGTGCCAGCAGCCCCCGCTCCTACGAGCAGTACTTC.